What follows are 12 T cell receptor beta chains derived from one specimen sequenced in a study of T-cell reconstitution after alpha-beta-depleted transplantation in children. Molecular barcoding with unique molecular identifiers was used for the TCRbeta library. TCRdb re-analysed the PCR reads in MiXCR, keeping a single row per CDR3 protein. The sample holds approximately 650,000 distinct CDR3 sequences; around 12% are singletons and the top ten take 0.79%. The sequencing here drew on PBMCs, taken before TCRalphabeta/CD19-depleted stem cell transplant. These receptors originate from a girl aged 2 to 10 with congenital amegakaryocytic thrombocytopenia, due to receive a stem cell transplant.

This chain links TRBV29-1 with TRBJ1-2; TRBD1 matches 8 bases. The CDR3 extends over 13 amino acids. J was trimmed by 2 bases and V by 4 bases; bases with no gene match: 3. CDR1 and CDR2 (germline): SQVTM, ANQGSEA. This chain's CDR3 is CSVARTGNYGYTF. CDR3 coding DNA: TGCAGCGTTGCCAGGACAGGGAACTATGGCTACACCTTC.

This clonotype occurred many times. V gene TRBV20-1 combines with J gene TRBJ1-1; a possible D gene is TRBD1 (6 bases). The CDR3 extends over 14 amino acids. Germline CDR1 DFQATT, CDR2 SNEGSKA (reference sequence). V lost 6 bases, J lost 3 bases, and 17 bases lay in between. The DNA of the CDR3 is TGCAGTGCCCCGAACCAGGGGAGTCACACTGAAGCTTTCTTT. Translated: CSAPNQGSHTEAFF.

This clonotype was seen at least ten times. The chain links TRBV12-3 or TRBV12-4 to TRBJ2-5; 7 nucleotides match TRBD1. The CDR3 covers 14 residues. V shed 5 bases and J 6 bases; nucleotides not matched to a gene: 9. As DNA, the CDR3 is TGTGCCAGCAGTCATGCAGGGGGTCTAAAGACCCAGTACTTC. This codes for CASSHAGGLKTQYF.

The rearrangement joins TRBV30 to TRBJ2-3; D unclear. V lost 0 bases and J lost 5, with 6 bases in between. Germline CDR1 and CDR2: GTSNPN and SVGIG (reference sequence). The CDR3 has 12 residues. The CDR3 coding sequence is TGTGCCTGGAGTGTACGAGGAGATACGCAGTATTTT. It specifies CAWSVRGDTQYF.

This rearrangement joins TRBV18 to TRBJ2-7; D remains unclear. Trimming left V 1 base short and J 9 bases short, with 13 bases between. The CDR3 extends over 13 amino acids. The V gene's germline CDR1 is KGHSH and CDR2 LQKENI. CDR3 protein: CASSPRLDVGQYF. The CDR3 coding sequence is TGTGCCAGCTCACCACGACTCGACGTTGGGCAGTACTTC.

Many counts were recorded for this clonotype. The chain employs TRBV12-3 or TRBV12-4 and TRBJ2-1, with D perhaps matching TRBD1 (6 bases). CDR3 length: 15 amino acids. V dropped 2 bases and J dropped 5 bases, with 13 bases sitting between them. Written as DNA, the CDR3 is TGTGCCAGCAGTTTACAACCTCAGGGGAACAATGAGCAGTTCTTC. Amino acid sequence: CASSLQPQGNNEQFF.

V usage is TRBV20-1 and J usage is TRBJ2-7; TRBD2 matches 9 bases. V dropped 1 base and J dropped 2; count of bases not matched to a gene: 6. Germline V gene sequence: CDR1 DFQATT, CDR2 SNEGSKA (reference sequence). This CDR3 contains 15 residues. The CDR3 reads CSARGLAGSPYEQYF. The CDR3 DNA reads as TGCAGTGCTAGAGGTCTAGCGGGGTCCCCCTACGAGCAGTACTTC.

This clonotype was detected ten times or more. This chain connects TRBV20-1 to TRBJ1-1, with a weak D call TRBD1 (5 bases). Between the trimmed V and J ends, which lost 3 bases and 0 bases, there was a span of 8 bases. This CDR3 spans 13 amino acids. CDR1 is DFQATT, CDR2 SNEGSKA, per germline (reference sequence). Written as DNA, the CDR3 is TGCAGTGCTAGCGGGGGTCTGAACACTGAAGCTTTCTTT. As protein: CSASGGLNTEAFF.

This clonotype was seen more than once but under ten times. This sequence joins TRBV7-6 and TRBJ2-2; D gene ambiguous. CDR1 and CDR2 (germline): SGHVS, FNYEAQ. CDR3 length: 14 residues. The ends were cut back, 1 base at V and 7 bases at J, with 10 bases in the middle. The CDR3 here is CASSLGQRVGELFF. The CDR3 DNA is TGTGCCAGCAGCTTAGGTCAAAGGGTCGGGGAGCTGTTTTTT.

The table lists this clonotype with many counts. This sequence joins TRBV10-3 and TRBJ2-1; 8 nucleotides line up with TRBD2. The CDR3 runs 15 residues. Germline CDR1 reads ENHRY; CDR2 reads SYGVKD. J gave up 1 base and V 7 bases, and 6 bases lay outside the gene matches. CDR3 in amino acids: CAITTAGGSYNEQFF. The CDR3 nucleotides read TGTGCCATCACGACGGCGGGAGGATCCTACAATGAGCAGTTCTTC.

J is TRBJ2-1 and V is TRBV18; 8 bases are shared with TRBD1. From germline, CDR1 is KGHSH and CDR2 LQKENI. This CDR3 has 15 residues. With V trimmed by 6 bases and J by 8 bases, 12 bases remained unmatched. The CDR3 bases are TGTGCCAGCTCGGACGGACAGGGCCGCAGGGATGAGCAGTTCTTC. Protein product: CASSDGQGRRDEQFF.

Ten or more counts support this clonotype. The rearrangement joins TRBV25-1 to TRBJ1-1; no firm D call. The germline CDR1 and CDR2 sequences are MGHDK and SYGVNS. V was pared by 3 bases and J by 5 bases, with 16 bases between. The CDR3 spans 15 residues. CDR3 loop: CASSDKGWVGTEAFF. CDR3 nucleotides: TGTGCCAGCAGTGATAAAGGGTGGGTTGGGACTGAAGCTTTCTTT.